The 11 T cell receptor beta chains reported below all come from one sample, sequenced in a study of T cells in Graves' hyperthyroidism and ophthalmopathy. The CDR3 regions of TCR beta were amplified from RNA transcripts. An initial round of RT-PCR targeting the TCR CDR3 relied on the HTBI primer set. One entry per CDR3 protein results from TCRdb running MiXCR on the multiplex PCR reads. The table records about 58,000 distinct CDR3 sequences, just under 50% of them present only once. Sequenced: blood. These receptors were collected from a woman in her twenties or thirties with Graves' ophthalmopathy.

This clonotype was seen many times. The chain employs TRBV19 and TRBJ2-5; a weak D match, TRBD1 (7 bases). V lost 1 base, J lost 2 bases, and 11 bases lay in between. Germline CDR1 LNHDA, CDR2 SQIVND (reference sequence). The CDR3 contains 15 residues. The CDR3 protein is CASSIGGTVQETQYF. Written as DNA, the CDR3 is TGTGCCAGTAGTATAGGCGGGACAGTTCAAGAGACCCAGTACTTC. Looking up the rest from reference TRBV19 and TRBJ2-5 gives the full variable domain: DGGITQSPKYLFRKEGQNVTLSCEQNLNHDAMYWYRQDPGQGLRLIYYSQIVNDFQKGDIAEGYSVSREKKESFPLTVTSAQKNPTAFYLCASSIGGTVQETQYFGPGTRLLVL.

This clonotype was seen many times. The chain joins TRBV9 to TRBJ2-3; 7 nucleotides agree with TRBD2. V was clipped by 0 bases and J by 0 bases; unmatched bases: 4. Germline V CDR1 and CDR2: SGDLS, YYNGEE. This CDR3 spans 16 amino acids. This CDR3 is CASSVVQRGSTDTQYF. CDR3 DNA sequence: TGTGCCAGCAGCGTAGTGCAGCGGGGTAGCACAGATACGCAGTATTTT.

This clonotype has at least ten counts. The chain uses TRBV20-1 and TRBJ1-6, with D unclear. The ends were cut back, 1 base at V and 7 bases at J, with 11 bases in the middle. The germline gives CDR1 DFQATT, CDR2 SNEGSKA (reference sequence). The CDR3 is made up of 14 amino acids. Written as DNA, the CDR3 is TGCAGTGCTAGAGTGGGCATGGAGAATTCACCCCTCCACTTT. Residues: CSARVGMENSPLHF.

This clonotype was counted a few times. Possible read error: a much larger clone is one base away. V and J are TRBV12-3 or TRBV12-4 and TRBJ1-1; 7 bases fit TRBD1. The CDR3 extends over 15 amino acids. The CDR3 loop is CAGSLATGRNTEAFF. The CDR3 region has the DNA TGTGCCGGCAGTTTAGCGACAGGGCGGAACACTGAAGCTTTCTTT.

The chain carries TRBV18 and TRBJ2-6; 8 nucleotides agree with TRBD1. The V gene end was trimmed by 3 bases and the J gene end by 1 base; junction bases not matched to a gene: 8. The CDR3 totals 18 residues. Germline lookup yields CDR1 KGHSH and CDR2 LQKENI. CDR3 sequence: CASSPPGGVLSGANVLTF. CDR3 DNA: TGTGCCAGCTCACCCCCAGGGGGCGTCCTATCTGGGGCCAACGTCCTGACTTTC.

The chain has TRBV7-3 and TRBJ2-3, with 7 bases that match TRBD1. This CDR3 is 14 amino acids long. Germline CDR1 and CDR2: SGHTA and FQGTGA. V lost 5 bases and J lost 12; bases outside the gene matches: 14. As DNA, the CDR3 is TGTGCCAGCAGCCCGGGGACAGTAAAAGATGCCCAGTATTTT. This gives the protein CASSPGTVKDAQYF.

The chain has TRBV7-9 and TRBJ1-1; 9 bases map to TRBD1. This CDR3 comprises 14 residues. Per the germline V gene, CDR1 is SEHNR and CDR2 is FQNEAQ (reference sequence). V trimming: 5 bases; J trimming: 5 bases; junction bases outside the gene matches: 6. The CDR3 region has the DNA TGTGCCAGCAGCCCCGGGACAGGGACGACTGAAGCTTTCTTT. Encoded protein: CASSPGTGTTEAFF. The entire variable domain, with the rest obtained from reference TRBV7-9 and TRBJ1-1, is as follows: DTGVSQNPRHKITKRGQNVTFRCDPISEHNRLYWYRQTLGQGPEFLTYFQNEAQLEKSRLLSDRFSAERPKGSFSTLEIQRTEQGDSAMYLCASSPGTGTTEAFFGQGTRLTVV.

In regard to this clonotype: Here the CDR3 omits its conserved ending phenylalanine or tryptophan, so a read error is the likely source. This chain connects TRBV2 to TRBJ2-7, with 12 positions matching TRBD1. J was trimmed by 2 bases and V by 5 bases; bases with no gene match: 4. Per the germline V gene, CDR1 is SNHLY and CDR2 is FYNNEI. The CDR3 is 15 residues long. The CDR3 here is CASSPGTGGAYEQYY. DNA for the CDR3: TGTGCCAGCAGTCCCGGGACAGGGGGCGCCTACGAGCAGTACTAC.

V is TRBV2 and J is TRBJ1-1; D is ambiguous. This CDR3 contains 12 residues. V was clipped by 7 bases and J by 6 bases, with 12 bases between them. Germline V gives CDR1 SNHLY, CDR2 FYNNEI. CDR3 DNA sequence: TGTGCCAGCACTCGGGATAGGTCTGAAGCTTTCTTT. It translates to CASTRDRSEAFF.

This clonotype was found many times. This rearrangement joins TRBV6-6 to TRBJ2-1; TRBD2 matches 8 bases. CDR1 is MNHNY, CDR2 SVGAGI, per germline (reference sequence). The CDR3 runs to 15 residues. With V trimmed by 5 bases and J by 3 bases, 6 bases remained unmatched. The DNA for the CDR3 is TGTGCCAGCAGTGTAACTAGCGGAGACTACAATGAGCAGTTCTTC. Translating it yields CASSVTSGDYNEQFF.

This clonotype appeared once. The V call is TRBV4-1, the J call TRBJ2-1; tentatively, D is TRBD2 (5 bases). V was shortened by 2 bases and J by 3 bases, with 20 bases between the two germline ends. This CDR3 has 18 residues. CDR1 is MGHRA, CDR2 YSYEKL, per germline. The CDR3 reads CASSQRFSPAEDYNEQFF. The DNA for the CDR3 is TGCGCCAGCAGCCAACGTTTCTCCCCAGCGGAAGACTACAATGAGCAGTTCTTC.